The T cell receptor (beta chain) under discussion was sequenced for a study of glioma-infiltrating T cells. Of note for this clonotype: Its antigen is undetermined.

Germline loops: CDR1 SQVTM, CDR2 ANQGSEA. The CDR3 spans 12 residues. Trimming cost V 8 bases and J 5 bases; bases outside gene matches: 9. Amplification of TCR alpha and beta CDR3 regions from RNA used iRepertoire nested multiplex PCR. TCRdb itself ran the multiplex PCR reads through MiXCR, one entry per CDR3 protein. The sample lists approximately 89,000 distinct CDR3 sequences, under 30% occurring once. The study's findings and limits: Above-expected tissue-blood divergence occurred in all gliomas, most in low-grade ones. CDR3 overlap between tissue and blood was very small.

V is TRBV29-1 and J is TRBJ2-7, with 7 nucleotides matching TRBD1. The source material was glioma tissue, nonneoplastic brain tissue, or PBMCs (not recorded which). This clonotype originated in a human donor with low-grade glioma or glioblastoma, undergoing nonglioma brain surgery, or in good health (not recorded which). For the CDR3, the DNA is TGCAGCATTGTCAGGGGGTATAACGAGCAGTACTTC. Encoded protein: CSIVRGYNEQYF.